This T cell receptor beta chain was retrieved from a study of blood T cell repertoires in COVID-19. Study summary: COVID-19 samples, acute and convalescent, were from the United States, Italy and Spain.

Authors' data handling: Reference gene primer amplification yielded estimated nucleated cell counts. Sequencing was performed with immunoSEQ multiplex PCR; in TCRdb, only in-frame clones are kept and a portion is missing. The V and J calls and clone size are taken from that table; D and trimming were inferred from the DNA. The data show more than 200,000 clones, 87% seen once. The V gene end was trimmed by 1 base and the J gene end by 7 bases; junction bases not matched to a gene: 6. Germline loops: CDR1 SGHTA, CDR2 FQGTGA. This CDR3 contains 15 residues. Which cohort a participant joined came from the clinical history participants gave.

Input material: PBMCs or T cells enriched from blood (not recorded which). J is TRBJ2-1 and V is TRBV7-3, with 8 bases aligning to TRBD2. The receptor was isolated from a woman aged 25 to 45 with acute COVID-19. CDR3 loop: CASSLRREGRNEQFF. CDR3 bases: TGTGCCAGCAGCTTAAGACGGGAGGGCCGGAATGAGCAGTTCTTC.